The 31 T cell receptor beta chains reported below all come from one sample, sequenced in a study of blood T cell repertoires in COVID-19. The protocol was immunoSEQ multiplex PCR, while the TCRdb copy is restricted to in-frame clones and leaves out a portion. The profile shows about 400,000 clones, 70% to 90% of them singletons. Material: peripheral blood. The receptors stem from a woman aged 25-40 years with active or convalescent COVID-19.

Concerning this clone itself: At one end, the junction sequence differs from germline, possibly due to a read error. CDR3 region: CASGDRQYSNQPQHF. In DNA form, the CDR3 reads TGTGCCAGCGGTGACAGACAATATAGCAATCAGCCCCAGCATTTT. The V call is TRBV6-1, the J call TRBJ1-5; tentative D call: TRBD1 (5 bases). This CDR3 is 15 amino acids long. Germline V lookup: CDR1 MNHNS, CDR2 SASEGT.

The chain couples TRBV3-1 (or the pseudogene TRBV3-2) to TRBJ2-5; TRBD2 agrees at 8 bases. V shed 7 bases and J 8 bases; nucleotides not matched to a gene: 12. The CDR3 has 14 amino acids. CDR1 is LGHDT and CDR2 is YNNKEL in the germline V gene (reference sequence). This CDR3 is CASTQREYQGTQYF. CDR3 sequence (DNA): TGTGCCAGCACCCAGCGGGAGTACCAAGGAACCCAGTACTTC.

V usage is TRBV21-1 and J usage is TRBJ1-5; the table calls TRBD1, which could not be checked here. TRBV21-1 is classified as a pseudogene. The CDR3 is 14 amino acids. Written as DNA, the CDR3 is TGTGCCAGCAGCCTAAAGGCAGGGGGGCAGCCCCAGCATTTT. Encoded protein: CASSLKAGGQPQHF.

The chain couples TRBV6-5 to TRBJ2-1, with D hard to call. The CDR3 has 13 amino acids. The germline V gene encodes CDR1 MNHEY and CDR2 SVGAGI. Trimming shortened V by 5 bases and J by 7 bases, and 12 bases separated the two germline ends. This chain's CDR3 is CASSPVMRNEQFF. The DNA for the CDR3 is TGTGCCAGCAGTCCGGTCATGAGGAATGAGCAGTTCTTC.

The chain employs TRBV18 and TRBJ1-2; TRBD1 agrees at 7 bases. Germline CDR1 KGHSH, CDR2 LQKENI. V shed 2 bases, J shed 2 bases, and the junction held 5 bases outside the gene matches. CDR3 length: 15 amino acids. The CDR3 here is CASSPGQGGNYGYTF. The CDR3 DNA reads TGTGCCAGCTCACCAGGGCAAGGGGGCAACTATGGCTACACCTTC. The entire variable domain, with the rest obtained from reference TRBV18 and TRBJ1-2, is as follows: NAGVMQNPRHLVRRRGQEARLRCSPMKGHSHVYWYRQLPEEGLKFMVYLQKENIIDESGMPKERFSAEFPKEGPSILRIQQVVRGDSAAYFCASSPGQGGNYGYTFGSGTRLTVV.

This chain joins TRBV7-9 and TRBJ1-1; D might be TRBD1 (6 bases). V was cut by 5 bases and J by 0 bases, with 13 bases left in between. Germline CDR1 SEHNR, CDR2 FQNEAQ (reference sequence). The CDR3 is 15 residues long. This CDR3 reads CASSLIGQMNTEAFF. In DNA form, the CDR3 reads TGTGCCAGCAGCCTCATCGGACAGATGAACACTGAAGCTTTCTTT. Together with reference TRBV7-9 and TRBJ1-1, the CDR3 gives the full variable domain: DTGVSQNPRHKITKRGQNVTFRCDPISEHNRLYWYRQTLGQGPEFLTYFQNEAQLEKSRLLSDRFSAERPKGSFSTLEIQRTEQGDSAMYLCASSLIGQMNTEAFFGQGTRLTVV.

V and J are TRBV5-1 and TRBJ1-2, with 11 bases fitting TRBD1. The germline CDR1 and CDR2 sequences are SGHRS and YFSETQ. This CDR3 contains 15 residues. The V gene end was trimmed by 6 bases and the J gene end by 3 bases; junction bases not matched to a gene: 7. The CDR3 sequence is CASNSGTGGDYGYTF. CDR3 in DNA: TGCGCCAGCAACTCCGGGACAGGGGGAGACTATGGCTACACCTTC.

Concerning this clone itself: One end of the junction fails to match germline, which may point to a read error. The chain couples TRBV15 to TRBJ2-2; 9 bases line up with TRBD2. The CDR3 is 19 residues long. Germline V gene lookup returns CDR1 LNHNV and CDR2 YYDKDF (reference sequence). Written as DNA, the CDR3 is TGTGCCGCCAGCAGCCGGGTGGGTAGCGGGGGCCGTACTGCCGGGGAGCTGTTTTTT. It translates to CAASSRVGSGGRTAGELFF. The complete variable domain, with remaining parts taken from reference TRBV15 and TRBJ2-2, reads DAMVIQNPRYQVTQFGKPVTLSCSQTLNHNVMYWYQQKSSQAPKLLFHYYDKDFNNEADTPDNFQSRRPNTSFCFLDIRSPGLGDTAMYLCAASSRVGSGGRTAGELFFGEGSRLTVL.

The chain has TRBV7-9 and TRBJ2-1; 13 positions match TRBD2. V gave up 5 bases and J gave up 0 bases; unmatched junction bases: 4. The germline V gene has CDR1 SEHNR and CDR2 FQNEAQ (reference sequence). The length of the CDR3 is 17 residues. CDR3: CASSPGTSGTSYNEQFF. CDR3 bases: TGTGCCAGCAGCCCAGGGACTAGCGGGACCTCCTACAATGAGCAGTTCTTC.

The V and J genes are TRBV6-1 and TRBJ1-2; no reliable D call. Trimming cost V 1 base and J 8 bases, with 14 bases left between them. The CDR3 consists of 14 residues. Looked up from germline, CDR1 is MNHNS and CDR2 is SASEGT. The CDR3, as DNA: TGTGCCAGCAGTGAAGGCGCCGATATGAAGGGCTACACCTTC. Encoded protein: CASSEGADMKGYTF.

The genes are TRBV29-1 and TRBJ2-7; 11 bases fit TRBD2. Germline V gene lookup returns CDR1 SQVTM and CDR2 ANQGSEA. V lost 3 bases and J lost 2; bases outside the gene matches: 18. The CDR3 totals 19 residues. The CDR3 is CSVEGLAGGPKLGTYEQYF. In DNA form, the CDR3 reads TGCAGCGTTGAGGGATTAGCGGGAGGGCCAAAACTCGGTACCTACGAGCAGTACTTC.

J is TRBJ1-5 and V is TRBV4-1; 8 bases fit TRBD1. Germline loops: CDR1 MGHRA, CDR2 YSYEKL. Germline trimming cut 4 bases from V and 1 base from J; bases unmatched to any gene: 6. The CDR3 runs to 16 residues. The DNA for the CDR3 is TGCGCCAGCAGCCGCGTAGACAGGGGAAGCAATCAGCCCCAGCATTTT. Its translation: CASSRVDRGSNQPQHF.

This clone was detected only a few times. V gene TRBV7-8 combines with J gene TRBJ2-7, with TRBD2 identical over 10 bases. The CDR3 is made up of 16 amino acids. Germline trimming cut 5 bases from V and 3 bases from J; bases unmatched to any gene: 10. Per germline, CDR1 SGHVS and CDR2 FQNEAQ. Here the CDR3 reads CASSQGTGTSDYEQYF. CDR3 nucleotides: TGTGCCAGCAGCCAGGGTACCGGGACTAGCGACTACGAGCAGTACTTC.

The J gene is TRBJ2-1, the V gene TRBV6-5, with 8 bases matching TRBD2. This CDR3 spans 15 amino acids. Germline CDR1 reads MNHEY; CDR2 reads SVGAGI. Trimming took 7 bases from V and 0 from J; bases not matched to a gene: 5. The CDR3 here is CASNLAGASYNEQFF. The CDR3 DNA follows: TGTGCCAGCAACCTAGCGGGTGCCTCCTACAATGAGCAGTTCTTC.

This chain uses TRBV5-1 with TRBJ1-3; the D gene is possibly TRBD1 (5 bases). This CDR3 has 15 amino acids. From germline, CDR1 is SGHRS and CDR2 YFSETQ. With 4 bases removed from V and 0 bases from J, the gap between germline ends came to 11 bases. DNA of the CDR3: TGCGCCAGCAGCGGGCAGACAGCCTCTGGAAACACCATATATTTT. It translates to CASSGQTASGNTIYF.

The chain carries TRBV6-5 and TRBJ1-1; the match to TRBD1 covers 7 bases. The CDR3 spans 14 residues. Germline V CDR1 and CDR2: MNHEY, SVGAGI. Trimming removed 8 bases from V and 1 base from J; junction bases left unmatched: 7. In DNA, the CDR3 is TGTGCCAGCTGCCAGGACAGGCAGAACACTGAAGCTTTCTTT. Encoded protein: CASCQDRQNTEAFF.

The CDR3 here is CASTGLAGPTYEQYF. The CDR3 coding sequence is TGTGCCAGCACTGGACTAGCGGGACCTACCTACGAGCAGTACTTC. V and J are TRBV2 and TRBJ2-7; 12 positions match TRBD2. This CDR3 has 15 residues. With 7 bases clipped from V and 2 bases from J, the junction kept 6 bases outside the gene matches. From germline, CDR1 is SNHLY and CDR2 FYNNEI.

CDR3 amino acids: CASRRDGYEQYF. CDR3 sequence (DNA): TGTGCCAGCAGGCGGGACGGTTACGAGCAGTACTTC. The J gene is TRBJ2-7, the V gene TRBV3-1 (or the pseudogene TRBV3-2), with TRBD2 as a possible D gene (6 bases). Germline-derived CDR1 and CDR2 are LGHDT and YNNKEL (reference sequence). Trimming removed 6 bases from V and 4 bases from J, with 10 bases in between. The CDR3 has 12 residues.

The rearrangement links TRBV15 to TRBJ2-2, with D perhaps matching TRBD2 (5 bases). Germline assignment: CDR1 LNHNV and CDR2 YYDKDF (reference sequence). This CDR3 contains 15 residues. V was pared by 6 bases and J by 2 bases, with 13 bases between. The chain's CDR3 is CATRVGVGNTGELFF. In nucleotides, the CDR3 is TGTGCCACCAGGGTCGGGGTTGGTAACACCGGGGAGCTGTTTTTT.

The DNA of the CDR3 is TGTGCCAGCAGTGAAGCGCCTCACACCCTCTTCGGGAGCAATCAGCCCCAGCATTTT. Residues: CASSEAPHTLFGSNQPQHF. This sequence joins TRBV6-1 and TRBJ1-5; D is undetermined. The CDR3 contains 19 residues. Germline lookup yields CDR1 MNHNS and CDR2 SASEGT. V was shortened by 0 bases and J by 1 base, with 19 bases between the two germline ends.

The chain couples TRBV19 to TRBJ2-5, with 11 bases aligning to TRBD2. The CDR3 totals 14 residues. V dropped 6 bases and J dropped 6; count of bases not matched to a gene: 6. The V gene's germline CDR1 is LNHDA and CDR2 SQIVND (reference sequence). CDR3 nucleotides: TGTGCCAGTAGGCTGGGACTAGCGGATAAGACCCAGTACTTC. Translating it yields CASRLGLADKTQYF.

Concerning this clone: The same CDR3 can be traced to other DNA sequences in this sample. This rearrangement joins TRBV4-1 to TRBJ1-2; D is ambiguous. CDR3 size: 16 residues. CDR1 is MGHRA and CDR2 is YSYEKL in the germline V gene. Trimming removed 0 bases from V and 2 bases from J, with 13 bases in between. CDR3 in DNA: TGCGCCAGCAGCCAAGATCTCGGGGTTTTAAACTATGGCTACACCTTC. As protein: CASSQDLGVLNYGYTF.

The genes are TRBV6-5 and TRBJ2-3; no firm D call. This CDR3 comprises 12 residues. Germline-derived CDR1 and CDR2 are MNHEY and SVGAGI. V was cut by 6 bases and J by 5 bases, with 9 bases left in between. The CDR3 bases are TGTGCCAGCAGGACAATAGAAGATACGCAGTATTTT. This encodes CASRTIEDTQYF.

The V and J genes are TRBV2 and TRBJ2-1; TRBD2 aligns across 8 bases. The CDR3 spans 13 residues. After removal of 6 bases from V and 7 bases from J, the junction contained 5 bases not matched to a gene. Germline CDR1 is SNHLY and CDR2 is FYNNEI. The CDR3 DNA is TGTGCCAGCAGCTCCGGGACTAGTAATGAGCAGTTCTTC. Translation gives CASSSGTSNEQFF.

V usage is TRBV2 and J usage is TRBJ2-1, with TRBD2 matching 9 bases. Germline CDR1 reads SNHLY; CDR2 reads FYNNEI. The CDR3 has 16 amino acids. Germline trimming cut 6 bases from V and 0 bases from J; bases unmatched to any gene: 6. CDR3 region: CASRGGSGSSYNEQFF. CDR3 coding DNA: TGTGCCAGCAGGGGCGGTAGCGGGAGCTCCTACAATGAGCAGTTCTTC. Full variable domain (outside the CDR3, taken from reference TRBV2 and TRBJ2-1): EPEVTQTPSHQVTQMGQEVILRCVPISNHLYFYWYRQILGQKVEFLVSFYNNEISEKSEIFDDQFSVERPDGSNFTLKIRSTKLEDSAMYFCASRGGSGSSYNEQFFGPGTRLTVL.

The V call is TRBV6-6, the J call TRBJ1-1; 8 positions match TRBD1. The CDR3 has 14 residues. With 6 bases clipped from V and 8 bases from J, the junction kept 11 bases outside the gene matches. Germline values: CDR1 MNHNY, CDR2 SVGAGI (reference sequence). This chain's CDR3 is CASSRSGTGWEAFF. In DNA, the CDR3 is TGTGCCAGCAGCCGATCCGGGACAGGATGGGAAGCTTTCTTT.

The genes are TRBV5-5 and TRBJ1-1, with no clear D. The germline V gene has CDR1 SGHKS and CDR2 YYEKEE (reference sequence). The ends were cut back, 3 bases at V and 7 bases at J, with 13 bases in the middle. The CDR3 length is 13 residues. The CDR3 spells CASSSRAPLEAFF. The CDR3 coding sequence is TGTGCCAGCAGCTCGCGGGCCCCACTTGAAGCTTTCTTT.

This sequence joins TRBV6-5 and TRBJ2-3; D possibly corresponds to TRBD2 (5 bases). The length of the CDR3 is 14 residues. The germline V gene encodes CDR1 MNHEY and CDR2 SVGAGI. The V end lost 8 bases, the J end lost 0 bases, and 12 bases lay between the germline ends. Here the CDR3 reads CASDGGLSTDTQYF. CDR3 DNA sequence: TGTGCCAGCGATGGCGGACTTAGCACAGATACGCAGTATTTT.

The chain carries TRBV27 and TRBJ2-3; a weak D match, TRBD2 (5 bases). Trimming removed 5 bases from V and 2 bases from J, with 14 bases in between. Germline V lookup: CDR1 MNHEY, CDR2 SMNVEV (reference sequence). The length of the CDR3 is 15 residues. This CDR3 is CASSPNTGNTDTQYF. CDR3 sequence (DNA): TGTGCCAGCAGTCCCAACACCGGGAACACAGATACGCAGTATTTT.

V usage is TRBV3-1 (or the pseudogene TRBV3-2) and J usage is TRBJ2-7, with D uncertain. The CDR3 is 14 amino acids. CDR1 and CDR2 (germline): LGHDT, YNNKEL (reference sequence). V gave up 0 bases and J gave up 5 bases, with 11 bases separating them. CDR3 DNA sequence: TGTGCCAGCAGCCAAGATGTTATAGTAGACGAGCAGTACTTC. The encoded protein is CASSQDVIVDEQYF.

This clone was recorded a few times. The chain recombines TRBV6-5 with TRBJ1-3; TRBD1 aligns across 7 bases. J lost 0 bases, V lost 8 bases, and 7 bases had no gene match. The CDR3 spans 15 residues. Germline assignment: CDR1 MNHEY and CDR2 SVGAGI. CDR3 coding DNA: TGTGCCAGCGTAGACAGGGCGGTCTCTGGAAACACCATATATTTT. Its translation: CASVDRAVSGNTIYF.